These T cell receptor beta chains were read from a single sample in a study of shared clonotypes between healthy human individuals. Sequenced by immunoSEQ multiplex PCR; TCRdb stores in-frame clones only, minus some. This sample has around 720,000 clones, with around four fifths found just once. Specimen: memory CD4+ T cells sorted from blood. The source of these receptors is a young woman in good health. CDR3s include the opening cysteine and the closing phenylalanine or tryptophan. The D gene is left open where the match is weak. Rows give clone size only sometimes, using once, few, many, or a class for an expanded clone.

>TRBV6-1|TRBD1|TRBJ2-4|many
TGTGCCAGCAGTGAGGATAGTAGACAGGGCCCAAACATTCAGTACTTC
CASSEDSRQGPNIQYF
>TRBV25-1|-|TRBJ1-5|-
TGTGCCAGCAGTGGGGGTGGTGGCAATCAGCCCCAGCATTTT
CASSGGGGNQPQHF
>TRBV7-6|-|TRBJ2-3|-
TGTGCCAGCAGCTTGCGGGGAGGTCGAGATACGCAGTATTTT
CASSLRGGRDTQYF
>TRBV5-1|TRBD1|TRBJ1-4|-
TGCGCCAGCAGCTCCCAACAGGGGCTCAATGAAAAACTGTTTTTT
CASSSQQGLNEKLFF
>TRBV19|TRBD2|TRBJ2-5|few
TGTGCCAGTAGTCCTCTAGCGGGAAGGGGACAAGAGACCCAGTACTTC
CASSPLAGRGQETQYF
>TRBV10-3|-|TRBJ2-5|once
TGTGCCATCAGTGAGTTCAGTCAAGAGACCCAGTACTTC
CAISEFSQETQYF
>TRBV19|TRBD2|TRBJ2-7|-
TGTGCCAGTAGTCCCACGGTAGCGGGAGGTCTATACGAGCAGTACTTC
CASSPTVAGGLYEQYF
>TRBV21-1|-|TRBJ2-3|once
TGTGCCAGCAGCAAAGTATATAGTCCCGTTACAGATACGCAGTATTTT
CASSKVYSPVTDTQYF
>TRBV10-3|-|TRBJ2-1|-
TGTGCCATCAGTGTCGCCACTACGCATGGGAATGAGCAGTTCTTC
CAISVATTHGNEQFF
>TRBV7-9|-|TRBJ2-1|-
TGTGCCAGCAGATATTCCGTTGAGGGAGCCGGCCAGTTCTTC
CASRYSVEGAGQFF
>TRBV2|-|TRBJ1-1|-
TGTGCCAGCAGTGGGCCTGGGTTGCCTGAAGCTTTCTTT
CASSGPGLPEAFF
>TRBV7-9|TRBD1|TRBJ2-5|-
TGTGCCAGCAGCTTAGGAACAGGACAGGGGGCCTTCGGGAAGACCCAGTACTTC
CASSLGTGQGAFGKTQYF
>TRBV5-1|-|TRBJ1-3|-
TGCGCCAGCAGCTTGGGATTTGAGAGGGTCCACACCATATATTTT
CASSLGFERVHTIYF
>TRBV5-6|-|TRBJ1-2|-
TGTGCCAGCAGCGCACCACAGGGTTTTGGCTATGGCTACACCTTC
CASSAPQGFGYGYTF
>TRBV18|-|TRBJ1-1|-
TGTGCCAGCTCACCCGCGGGGGACACTGAAGCTTTCTTT
CASSPAGDTEAFF
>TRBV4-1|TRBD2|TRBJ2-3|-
TGCGCCAGCAGCGGGGGAAGCGGGCTAGCGGGAGCAGATACGCAGTATTTT
CASSGGSGLAGADTQYF
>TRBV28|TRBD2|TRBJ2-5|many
TGTGCCAGCAGTTTAGGGACAGGGACTAGCGGTATAAATTGGTACCAAGAGACCCAGTACTTC
CASSLGTGTSGINWYQETQYF
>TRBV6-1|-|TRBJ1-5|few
TGTGCCAGCAGTGAAGCGGGTCAGCCCCAGCATTTT
CASSEAGQPQHF
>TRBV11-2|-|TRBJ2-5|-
TGTGCCAGCGCCAGAGGGAGGACCCAGTACTTC
CASARGRTQYF
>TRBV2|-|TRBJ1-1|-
TGTGCCAGCAGATTAGGCCTGAACACTGAAGCTTTCTTT
CASRLGLNTEAFF
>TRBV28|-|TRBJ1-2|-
TGTGCCAGCAGTTCGACGAGCGGGTTTGACACCTTC
CASSSTSGFDTF
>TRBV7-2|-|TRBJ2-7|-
TGTGCCAGCAGCTTTATCTCCGAGCAGTACTTC
CASSFISEQYF
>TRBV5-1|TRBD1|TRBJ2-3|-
TGCGCCAGCAGCCCTTCGACAGGGGGCACAGATACGCAGTATTTT
CASSPSTGGTDTQYF
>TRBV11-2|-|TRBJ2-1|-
TGTGCCAGCAGCGCCAATCTCGACTCCTACAATGAGCAGTTCTTC
CASSANLDSYNEQFF
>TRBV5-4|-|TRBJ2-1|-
TGTGCCAGCAGCTTGGAGGGCAGGGGCGATGAGCAGTTCTTC
CASSLEGRGDEQFF
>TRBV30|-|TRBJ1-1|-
TGTGCCTGGAACCCACAGAGGGGCACTGAAGCTTTCTTT
CAWNPQRGTEAFF
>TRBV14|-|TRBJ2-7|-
TGTGCCAGCAGCCAACAATCCTACGAGCAGTACTTC
CASSQQSYEQYF